A single T cell receptor (beta chain) is shown here with its context. The specificity of this receptor is unknown. There are no base qualities to consult, and no much larger clone falls within one base. The cohort was made up of approximately 670 healthy bone marrow donors. At the time of sampling, every cohort member was nominally healthy, though immune exposures that went unrecorded were likely present. The donor was CMV seronegative and was included in the group of 352 seronegative cohort members. A peripheral blood sample was provided by each donor, and peripheral blood mononuclear cells were used for TCR beta sequencing. Genomic DNA extraction from the blood cell samples was performed with the Qiagen DNeasy Blood Extraction Kit. CDR1 SGDLS and CDR2 YYNGEE are derived from the germline V gene. Deletion took 3 bases off V and 4 bases off J, with a span of 10 bases between the germline ends. From cysteine to phenylalanine, the CDR3 is 13 amino acids long. This entry keeps only the CDR3 DNA: 39 bases, framed from base 1.

Library preparation was by the immunoSEQ multiplex PCR assay. The multiplex PCR relied on a mix of 60 forward primers for TCR Vbeta segments and 13 reverse primers for TCR Jbeta segments. A multiplex PCR assay on genomic DNA amplified the CDR3 region of rearranged TCR beta genes. Amplified TCR beta libraries were sequenced as 87-base-pair reads on the Illumina HiSeq System. The authors' analysis ran thus. In a later analysis, roughly 80 million unique TCR beta chains were counted across the 500 to 700 repertoires, and approximately 11 million of these chains were shared by at least two donors. To remove PCR and sequencing errors, raw reads were error-corrected and collapsed into unique sequences using a nearest-neighbor algorithm that merged closely related sequences. To assign V, D and J gene segments, CDR3 sequences were aligned to IMGT reference sequences. For a sequence to be retained, at least a six-nucleotide match to both a V gene segment and a J gene segment was required. Rearrangements were classified as productive when the CDR3 lacked stop codons and remained in frame with V and J, and all other rearrangements were classified as non-productive. Following IMGT convention, CDR3 was defined as the stretch from the second conserved V-encoded cysteine up to the conserved J-encoded phenylalanine. Sequences without an unambiguous match to a single V gene segment were excluded from the earlier analysis of several hundred of the donors. In an earlier analysis of 587 of the donors, a V segment was called functional when productive rearrangements were above 56.7%, and segregating when the standard deviation between donors exceeded 5%. A statistical classification framework was built to diagnose cytomegalovirus status from the catalog of TCR beta chain sequences. In a later analysis, V and J genes were assigned by comparing TCR nucleotide sequences against IMGT/GENE-DB human TR gene sequences. The TCRdist pipeline was used in a later analysis to assign CDR3 sequences and most-parsimonious VDJ recombination scenarios. In a later analysis, every TCR beta chain was defined by the combination of its CDR3 amino acid sequence and its V-gene family, and reads without a unique V-gene family were dropped. A later analysis removed 500 to 650 highly shared, low-generation-probability nucleotide sequences to deal with suspected cross-contamination and a sequencing artifact. For each public chain, a later analysis derived a clonal expansion index from normalized ranks of inferred template counts within each repertoire. In a later analysis, generation probabilities were computed using a VDJ recombination model fitted to out-of-frame rearrangements, and the results were checked against IGoR. In a later analysis, TCR-TCR, TCR-HLA and TCR-CMV co-occurrence was scored with hypergeometric tests, and a repertoire-size bias correction was applied to TCR pairs. In a later analysis, false discovery rates were estimated by permuting HLA or CMV assignments 20 times. In a later analysis, co-occurring TCRs were grouped using DBSCAN, and TCRdist sequence similarity was added for clustering within HLA-allele-positive subsets. Repertoires with fewer than 30,000 or more than 120,000 public chains were left out of co-occurrence clustering, as were five repertoires with anomalous nucleotide sharing. TCRdb retrieved this table from immuneACCESS and kept in-frame rearrangements only. Not all clones are present; in checked studies, unresolved V genes account for under half, and no reason is known for the remainder. Clone size and V and J calls were adopted from that table, with D and trimming inferred from the DNA. The sample table contains approximately 190,000 clones; only one count was recorded for 82% of them. About 0.84% of the sample is held by the ten biggest clonotypes.

This sample was taken from a study of cytomegalovirus exposure and HLA in healthy donors (dated by TCRdb to about 2017). As for the study more broadly: An earlier analysis of more than 550 of the donors reported about 300 Gb of sequence data and some 110 million unique TCR beta sequences obtained from about 170 million T cells. Of the approximately 400 genotyped donors, about 84% fell in the genetic ancestry cluster associated with self-reported Caucasian donors. In addition to the first cohort of 500 to 850 subjects, a separate validation cohort of 120 different subjects was used. All discovery cohort repertoires had been generated using a single sequencing platform. In a later analysis, previously published TCR beta repertoires from 550 to 750 donors were re-analyzed and high-resolution HLA genotyping was added so that TCR occurrence patterns could be studied. HLA typing covered class I and class II loci at four-digit resolution. Among 300 to 500 genotyped donors of the cohort, an average of around 250,000 unique TCR beta nucleotide sequences was sequenced per donor, of which about 18% were non-productive. A later genetic analysis used genome-wide SNP genotypes for about 60% of the roughly 700 donors, treating that subset as a discovery cohort. The study combined high-throughput TCR immunosequencing, statistical association of individual TCRs with disease status, and machine learning to predict cytomegalovirus infection status. Donor age, sex, ethnicity and CMV serostatus were collected together with the repertoire data. The later analysis used no new phenotypic data to find candidate immune exposures, relying instead on TCR beta sequences and their occurrence across donors. The T cell repertoires of some 670 subjects were profiled by immunosequencing and related to cytomegalovirus serostatus. The study aimed to test whether cataloging public T cell receptors could reveal signatures of past pathogen exposure. An early release covering roughly 580 HLA-typed donors comprised 300 to 350 gigabases of sequencing data and around 85 million unique TCR sequences. Because of strong linkage in the cohort, a handful of DR-DQ haplotypes were treated as single units for association and clustering. The number of typed donors differed by locus: roughly 629-640 for A, B, C, DRB1 and DQB1; 500 to 550 for DQA1; 600 to 610 for DPA1; and 400 to 480 for DPB1. In an earlier analysis of 587 of the donors, high-throughput TCR beta sequencing was used to judge whether each TCR beta V gene segment behaved as functional or pseudogenic.

General conclusions and limits of the study: Broadly in line with IMGT annotations, most TCR beta V segments showed up in productive rearrangements about 90% or about 30% of the time in an earlier analysis of approximately 600 of the donors. A later analysis associated about 17,000 TCR beta sequences with specific HLA alleles at a false discovery rate of 0.05. For the cohort, immune exposure information was limited to CMV serostatus. A few of the identified cytomegalovirus-associated TCR beta chains were confirmed in vitro to be specific for cytomegalovirus antigens. In a later analysis, HLA-associated TCR beta chains showed more clonal expansion and lower generation probabilities than non-associated chains that were equally common. According to a later genetic analysis, donors in an Asian-associated ancestry cluster had fewer N-insertions in productive TCRs than the roughly 670-donor mean. Correlated functional status among segregating V segments might reflect linkage disequilibrium, but an unknown experimental factor could not be ruled out. A further reported finding was that TCR beta sequences accurately predicted the HLA-A and HLA-B alleles for most subjects in the first cohort. An association between a missense DCLRE1C variant and V-gene and J-gene trimming of TCR beta chains was found in a later genetic analysis and replicated in an independent cohort. It was suggested by the authors that the approach could potentially be generalized to other disease states and immunological phenotypes. A later analysis reported that several top co-occurrence clusters appeared linked to parvovirus B19, influenza, CMV and Epstein-Barr virus. A cluster of highly shared sequence variants was judged likely to represent a technical artifact of the sequencing pipeline. Roughly uniform sequencing depth across donors was assumed in presence/absence analyses, although this assumption may not hold. Because counts were too low, seventeen rarely observed V segments, including chromosome 9 orphons, were left out of the earlier analysis of some 640 of the donors. Because some donors lacked HLA typing at each locus, the association tests relied only on the typed subset. In both the original and validation cohorts, the classifier was reported to diagnose cytomegalovirus status with high specificity and sensitivity. The study listed approximately 160 TCR beta chains as associated with cytomegalovirus. Most TCR sequences were observed very rarely across donors, whereas some public TCRs were present in many individuals. Strong co-occurrence of HLA alleles, especially DR and DQ, made assigning TCR associations to individual alleles difficult. A later analysis found that TCR association rates varied across HLA loci, with DRB1 alleles showing the most associated TCRs and HLA-C alleles the fewest. Some IMGT-functional V segments, including TRBV6-2 and TRBV6-3, could not be distinguished by the 87-base-pair reads and were therefore excluded. This cohort had only TCR beta chains sequenced, and the lack of alpha or paired-chain data limited which features could be detected. Most CMV-associated TCR beta chains appeared to be HLA-restricted in a later analysis, and the HLA associations seemed to be driven largely by CMV exposure.

Sequenced sample: PBMCs. The source is a woman under 30 in good health and CMV-seronegative. Rearrangement joined TRBV9 to TRBJ1-1; a weak D assignment points to TRBD1 (5 bases agree). The CDR3 region has the sequence CASSEGLGTEAFF. The nucleotides read TGTGCCAGCAGCGAGGGGCTGGGCACTGAAGCTTTCTTT.